Listed here are 23 T cell receptor beta chains from one sample, sequenced in a study of neoadjuvant anti-PD-1 for oral cavity cancer. Libraries were prepared by immunoSEQ multiplex PCR; TCRdb keeps only in-frame clonotypes and omits some of them. The sample lists tens of thousands of clones, over 35% occurring once. The time point denotes: after neoadjuvant nivolumab, at surgical resection. Sequenced here: tumor tissue, sampled after nivolumab (anti-PD-1) treatment. The receptors were gathered from a person aged 40 to 85 with oral cavity squamous cell carcinoma.

This clone was detected ten times or more. V is TRBV5-1 and J is TRBJ2-5; D possibly corresponds to TRBD2 (5 bases). The length of the CDR3 is 14 residues. The V gene lost 0 bases and the J gene lost 7 bases, with 13 bases spanning the gap. Germline V gene lookup returns CDR1 SGHRS and CDR2 YFSETQ. In DNA, the CDR3 is TGCGCCAGCAGCTTGGGGGAGTCTTCCTCGACCCAGTACTTC. Residues: CASSLGESSSTQYF.

This chain uses TRBV29-1 with TRBJ2-5; D is perhaps TRBD1 (5 bases). Germline values: CDR1 SQVTM, CDR2 ANQGSEA. There are 12 residues in the CDR3. Trimming pared 4 bases from V and 2 bases from J, leaving 8 bases between. This CDR3 reads CSVVRGQETQYF. Here the CDR3 DNA reads TGCAGCGTTGTTAGGGGACAAGAGACCCAGTACTTC.

In regard to this clone: Other DNA sequences in the same sample also yield this CDR3. The V and J genes are TRBV9 and TRBJ2-3; 11 bases line up with TRBD2. Germline CDR1 and CDR2: SGDLS and YYNGEE. The CDR3 loop spans 16 amino acids. V gave up 3 bases and J gave up 2 bases; unmatched junction bases: 5. CDR3 in amino acids: CASSALLAGDTDTQYF. Here the CDR3 DNA reads TGTGCCAGCAGCGCACTACTAGCGGGGGACACAGATACGCAGTATTTT.

This clone was counted ten times or more. The chain uses TRBV6-1 and TRBJ2-7; 10 nucleotides match TRBD2. The CDR3 runs 13 residues. Trimming cost V 5 bases and J 3 bases; bases outside gene matches: 1. CDR1 MNHNS and CDR2 SASEGT come from the germline V gene. The DNA for the CDR3 is TGTGCCAGCAGTAGCGGGGGGGTCTACGAGCAGTACTTC. Amino acid sequence: CASSSGGVYEQYF.

This clone was seen many times. The chain has TRBV15 and TRBJ1-1; the D is unclear. Trimming pared 4 bases from V and 10 bases from J, leaving 16 bases between. The CDR3 loop spans 13 amino acids. Looked up from germline, CDR1 is LNHNV and CDR2 is YYDKDF (reference sequence). The CDR3 region has the DNA TGTGCCACCAGCACCGTGGAGGGAGGGAGAGCTTTCTTT. It specifies CATSTVEGGRAFF.

The sample holds one count of this clone. The chain employs TRBV28 and TRBJ1-5, with D possibly being TRBD1 (5 bases). The CDR3 is 17 amino acids. The V and J ends lost 5 bases and 2 bases respectively, with 19 bases between them. Per germline, CDR1 MDHEN and CDR2 SYDVKM. This CDR3 reads CASSPIQGVKGNQPQHF. As DNA, the CDR3 is TGTGCCAGCAGTCCAATCCAAGGGGTAAAGGGCAATCAGCCCCAGCATTTT.

This sequence joins TRBV30 and TRBJ1-1; D ambiguous. In germline, CDR1 is GTSNPN, CDR2 SVGIG (reference sequence). The CDR3 is 13 amino acids. Trimming shortened V by 3 bases and J by 1 base, and 9 bases separated the two germline ends. The CDR3 protein is CAWSRGRNTEAFF. DNA for the CDR3: TGTGCCTGGAGCCGCGGGAGGAACACTGAAGCTTTCTTT.

The V gene is TRBV28, the J gene TRBJ1-3; D is undetermined. Germline loops: CDR1 MDHEN, CDR2 SYDVKM. The CDR3 consists of 12 residues. V gave up 6 bases and J gave up 4 bases, with 7 bases separating them. The CDR3 spells CASSPPGNTIYF. In DNA, the CDR3 is TGTGCCAGCAGCCCCCCCGGAAACACCATATATTTT.

The chain has TRBV19 and TRBJ1-5; perhaps TRBD1 as D (5 bases). CDR1 and CDR2 from the germline V gene are LNHDA and SQIVND (reference sequence). The length of the CDR3 is 16 residues. Trimming took off 0 bases at V and 2 bases at J, with 11 bases between the two ends. Here the CDR3 reads CASSIDRQGGNQPQHF. CDR3 coding DNA: TGTGCCAGTAGTATAGATCGGCAGGGTGGCAATCAGCCCCAGCATTTT.

The genes are TRBV11-2 and TRBJ2-2; D remains unclear. The V and J ends lost 7 bases and 1 base respectively, with 10 bases between them. This CDR3 contains 14 residues. CDR1 and CDR2 (germline): SGHAT, FQNNGV. For the CDR3, the DNA is TGTGCCAGCACCCCAGGAAGGAACACCGGGGAGCTGTTTTTT. Protein product: CASTPGRNTGELFF. The variable domain in full, with the rest retrieved from reference TRBV11-2 and TRBJ2-2, is EAGVAQSPRYKIIEKRQSVAFWCNPISGHATLYWYQQILGQGPKLLIQFQNNGVVDDSQLPKDRFSAERLKGVDSTLKIQPAKLEDSAVYLCASTPGRNTGELFFGEGSRLTVL.

This chain joins TRBV4-2 and TRBJ2-2, with D tentatively TRBD2 (5 bases). Germline CDR1 reads LGHNA; CDR2 reads YNFKEQ. The CDR3 contains 14 residues. V shed 4 bases and J shed 3 bases, with 9 bases lying between them. Written as DNA, the CDR3 is TGTGCCAGCAGCCGGGCCGGGGACACCGGGGAGCTGTTTTTT. Translating it yields CASSRAGDTGELFF.

The CDR3 sequence is CASRAGYAGELFF. CDR3 DNA: TGTGCCAGCAGGGCAGGGTACGCCGGGGAGCTGTTTTTT. This chain links TRBV6-1 with TRBJ2-2; D is possibly TRBD1 (5 bases). Germline CDR1 MNHNS, CDR2 SASEGT. CDR3 length: 13 residues. V lost 6 bases to trimming and J lost 6 bases, with 11 bases between them.

CDR3 sequence (DNA): TGTGCCACCAGCAGAGATCAGTACAATGAGCAGTTCTTC. Translating it yields CATSRDQYNEQFF. The V call is TRBV15, the J call TRBJ2-1; D gene uncertain. V lost 0 bases and J 4 bases, leaving 4 bases between the germline ends. Germline V lookup: CDR1 LNHNV, CDR2 YYDKDF (reference sequence). CDR3 length: 13 amino acids.

This rearrangement joins TRBV7-8 to TRBJ1-5; possibly TRBD1 for D (5 bases). The germline CDR1 and CDR2 sequences are SGHVS and FQNEAQ. The V end lost 5 bases, the J end lost 2 bases, and 13 bases lay between the germline ends. CDR3 length equals 15 residues. CDR3 DNA: TGTGCCAGCAGCCACAGGAGCGGGGGCAATCAGCCCCAGCATTTT. Amino acid sequence: CASSHRSGGNQPQHF.

This chain connects TRBV27 to TRBJ2-3, with D tentatively TRBD1 (5 bases). Per germline, CDR1 MNHEY and CDR2 SMNVEV (reference sequence). With 8 bases removed from V and 0 bases from J, the gap between germline ends came to 21 bases. The CDR3 contains 17 residues. The DNA for the CDR3 is TGTGCCAGCCTAACTCCCCCACAGGAGTCTAGCACAGATACGCAGTATTTT. This sequence encodes CASLTPPQESSTDTQYF.

In its sample, this clone was seen a few times. J is TRBJ2-7 and V is TRBV5-1; possibly TRBD1 for D (6 bases). Germline CDR1 and CDR2: SGHRS and YFSETQ. This CDR3 region has 14 residues. V gave up 5 bases and J gave up 6 bases, with 18 bases separating them. The CDR3 region is CASSRNRESSEQYF. The CDR3 DNA follows: TGCGCCAGCAGTCGGAACAGGGAGTCATCCGAGCAGTACTTC.

The genes are TRBV15 and TRBJ1-1, with unresolved D. Looked up from germline, CDR1 is LNHNV and CDR2 is YYDKDF (reference sequence). The CDR3 extends over 15 amino acids. Trimming pared 0 bases from V and 1 base from J, leaving 9 bases between. Here the CDR3 DNA reads TGTGCCACCAGCAGAGAAAGACTCCCGAACACTGAAGCTTTCTTT. Protein sequence: CATSRERLPNTEAFF.

V and J are TRBV7-2 and TRBJ1-2; 7 bases match TRBD1. CDR3 length: 15 residues. Trimming removed 3 bases from V and 0 bases from J; junction bases left unmatched: 4. Germline CDR1 and CDR2: SGHTA and FQGNSA. The DNA of the CDR3 is TGTGCCAGCAGCTTTTGGACAGGTTCTAACTATGGCTACACCTTC. It encodes CASSFWTGSNYGYTF.

The CDR3 reads CASSPTPTPVKFPLHF. The CDR3 DNA follows: TGTGCCAGCAGTCCGACCCCGACACCCGTAAAATTCCCCCTCCACTTT. The gene calls are TRBV6-6 and TRBJ1-6, with no clear D. CDR3 size: 16 residues. Per the germline V gene, CDR1 is MNHNY and CDR2 is SVGAGI (reference sequence). V dropped 5 bases and J dropped 13 bases, with 24 bases sitting between them.

This chain links TRBV7-8 with TRBJ2-5; D is unclear. CDR3 length equals 11 residues. V was pared by 5 bases and J by 1 base, with 2 bases between. Germline assignment: CDR1 SGHVS and CDR2 FQNEAQ. CDR3 bases: TGTGCCAGCAGCCCCCAAGAGACCCAGTACTTC. This translates into CASSPQETQYF.

This clone rates as medium-sized. The chain combines TRBV18 with TRBJ1-2; no clear D gene. This CDR3 has 12 amino acids. Trimming removed 4 bases at V and 7 bases at J, with 10 bases between. Looked up from germline, CDR1 is KGHSH and CDR2 is LQKENI. CDR3 protein: CASSRSEGGYTF. The CDR3 DNA is TGTGCCAGCTCACGCAGCGAAGGTGGCTACACCTTC. The full variable domain, with the rest looked up from reference TRBV18 and TRBJ1-2, is NAGVMQNPRHLVRRRGQEARLRCSPMKGHSHVYWYRQLPEEGLKFMVYLQKENIIDESGMPKERFSAEFPKEGPSILRIQQVVRGDSAAYFCASSRSEGGYTFGSGTRLTVV.

The chain uses TRBV7-2 and TRBJ2-5, with 9 bases identical to TRBD2. The germline gives CDR1 SGHTA, CDR2 FQGNSA. J gave up 1 base and V 10 bases, and 10 bases lay outside the gene matches. The length of the CDR3 is 15 residues. CDR3 sequence reads: CATAWGAGGQETQYF. CDR3 nucleotide sequence: TGTGCCACCGCGTGGGGAGCGGGGGGCCAAGAGACCCAGTACTTC.

This clone counts as medium-sized (0.01 to 0.1%). The rearrangement joins TRBV27 to TRBJ1-5; D unresolved. Trimming pared 7 bases from V and 5 bases from J, leaving 15 bases between. CDR3 size: 14 residues. Per the germline V gene, CDR1 is MNHEY and CDR2 is SMNVEV (reference sequence). CDR3 region: CASKAGPRDQPQHF. In DNA form, the CDR3 reads TGTGCCAGCAAGGCAGGTCCTAGGGATCAGCCCCAGCATTTT.